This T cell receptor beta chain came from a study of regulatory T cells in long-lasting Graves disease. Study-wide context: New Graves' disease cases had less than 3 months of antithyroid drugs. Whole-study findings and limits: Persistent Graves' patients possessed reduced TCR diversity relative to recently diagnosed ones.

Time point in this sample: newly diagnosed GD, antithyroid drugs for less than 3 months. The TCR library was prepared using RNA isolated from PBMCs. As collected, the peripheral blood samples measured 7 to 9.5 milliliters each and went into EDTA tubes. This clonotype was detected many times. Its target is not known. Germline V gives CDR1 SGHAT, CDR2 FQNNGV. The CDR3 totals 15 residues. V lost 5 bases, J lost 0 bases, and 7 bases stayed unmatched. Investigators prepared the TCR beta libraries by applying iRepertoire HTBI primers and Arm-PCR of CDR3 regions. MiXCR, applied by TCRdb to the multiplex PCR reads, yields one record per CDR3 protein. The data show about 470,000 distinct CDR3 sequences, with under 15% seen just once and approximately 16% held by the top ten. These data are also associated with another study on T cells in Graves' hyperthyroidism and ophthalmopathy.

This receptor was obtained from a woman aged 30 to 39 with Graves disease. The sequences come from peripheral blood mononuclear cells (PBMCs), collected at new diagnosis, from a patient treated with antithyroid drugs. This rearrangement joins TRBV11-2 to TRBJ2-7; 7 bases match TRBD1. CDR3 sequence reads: CASSVHRDSSYEQYF. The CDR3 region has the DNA TGTGCCAGCAGCGTTCACCGGGACAGCTCCTACGAGCAGTACTTC.